The clone carrying this TCR beta chain was counted many times. The data originate from a study of human T cells and chemical hapten exposure. Study-level information: There were per-sample TCR yield variations, arising mainly from small pooled library volume differences.

Germline lookup yields CDR1 DFQATT and CDR2 SNEGSKA (reference sequence). V lost 6 bases and J lost 4; bases outside the gene matches: 12. This CDR3 has 15 amino acids. The sample's time point: healthy volunteer bleed at 6 weeks. The authors extracted total RNA from unfractionated whole blood. TCRdb independently ran MiXCR on the RACE reads; one entry per CDR3 protein. The table records 70,000 to 95,000 distinct CDR3 sequences, 8.6% of them present only once. The sequence came from a female donor in good health. Some clones in this sample may be carry-over from other donors' samples. This chain joins TRBV20-1 and TRBJ2-3; 8 positions agree with TRBD2. The specimen was whole blood. The CDR3 DNA reads as TGCAGTGCCCGCCGGGGCGGGGGGCAATCAGATACGCAGTATTTT. Protein sequence: CSARRGGGQSDTQYF.